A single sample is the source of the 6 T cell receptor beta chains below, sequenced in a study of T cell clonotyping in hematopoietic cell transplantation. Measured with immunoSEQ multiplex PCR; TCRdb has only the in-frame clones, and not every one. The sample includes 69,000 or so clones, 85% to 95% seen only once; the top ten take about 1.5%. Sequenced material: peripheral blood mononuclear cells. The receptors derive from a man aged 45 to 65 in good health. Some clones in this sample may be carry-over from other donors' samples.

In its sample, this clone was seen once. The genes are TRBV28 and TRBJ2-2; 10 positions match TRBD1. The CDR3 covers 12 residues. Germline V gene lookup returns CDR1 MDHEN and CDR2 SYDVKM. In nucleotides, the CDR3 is TGTGCTTCGGACAGGGGGACGGGGGAGCTGTTTTTT. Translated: CASDRGTGELFF.

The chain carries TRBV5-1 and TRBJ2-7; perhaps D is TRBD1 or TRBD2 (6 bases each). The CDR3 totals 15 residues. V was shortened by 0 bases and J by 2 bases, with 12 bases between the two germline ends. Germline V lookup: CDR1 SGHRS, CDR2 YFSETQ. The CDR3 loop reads CASSLGGTQTYEQYF. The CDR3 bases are TGCGCCAGCAGCTTGGGCGGGACACAGACCTACGAGCAGTACTTC.

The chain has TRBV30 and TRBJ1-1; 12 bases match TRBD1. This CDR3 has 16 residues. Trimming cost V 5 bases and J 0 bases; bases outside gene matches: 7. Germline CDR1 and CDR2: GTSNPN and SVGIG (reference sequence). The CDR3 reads CAWGDRGPVLNTEAFF. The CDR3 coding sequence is TGTGCCTGGGGGGACAGGGGGCCTGTCTTGAACACTGAAGCTTTCTTT. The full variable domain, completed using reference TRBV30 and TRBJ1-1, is SQTIHQWPATLVQPVGSPLSLECTVEGTSNPNLYWYRQAAGRGLQLLFYSVGIGQISSEVPQNLSASRPQDRQFILSSKKLLLSDSGFYLCAWGDRGPVLNTEAFFGQGTRLTVV.

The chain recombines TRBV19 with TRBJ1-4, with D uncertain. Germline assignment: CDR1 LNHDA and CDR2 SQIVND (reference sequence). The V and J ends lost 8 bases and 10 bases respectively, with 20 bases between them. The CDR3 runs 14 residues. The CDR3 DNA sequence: TGTGCCAGTTGGGGAGAGGGCAGGCCCCGAAAACTGTTTTTT. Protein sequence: CASWGEGRPRKLFF. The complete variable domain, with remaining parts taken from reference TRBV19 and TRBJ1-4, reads DGGITQSPKYLFRKEGQNVTLSCEQNLNHDAMYWYRQDPGQGLRLIYYSQIVNDFQKGDIAEGYSVSREKKESFPLTVTSAQKNPTAFYLCASWGEGRPRKLFFGSGTQLSVL.

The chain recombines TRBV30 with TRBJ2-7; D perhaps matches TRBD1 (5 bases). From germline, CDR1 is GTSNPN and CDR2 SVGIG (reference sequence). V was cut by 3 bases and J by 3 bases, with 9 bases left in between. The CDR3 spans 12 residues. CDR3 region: CAWRTALYEQYF. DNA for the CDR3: TGTGCCTGGAGGACAGCCCTCTACGAGCAGTACTTC.

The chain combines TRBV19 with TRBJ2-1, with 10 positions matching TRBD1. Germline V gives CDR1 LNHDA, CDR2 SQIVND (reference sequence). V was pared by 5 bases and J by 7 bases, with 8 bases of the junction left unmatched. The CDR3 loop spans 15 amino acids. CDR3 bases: TGTGCCAGTAGTGCCCTCCGGGACAGGGGAAATGAGCAGTTCTTC. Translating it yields CASSALRDRGNEQFF. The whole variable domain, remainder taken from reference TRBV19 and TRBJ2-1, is DGGITQSPKYLFRKEGQNVTLSCEQNLNHDAMYWYRQDPGQGLRLIYYSQIVNDFQKGDIAEGYSVSREKKESFPLTVTSAQKNPTAFYLCASSALRDRGNEQFFGPGTRLTVL.